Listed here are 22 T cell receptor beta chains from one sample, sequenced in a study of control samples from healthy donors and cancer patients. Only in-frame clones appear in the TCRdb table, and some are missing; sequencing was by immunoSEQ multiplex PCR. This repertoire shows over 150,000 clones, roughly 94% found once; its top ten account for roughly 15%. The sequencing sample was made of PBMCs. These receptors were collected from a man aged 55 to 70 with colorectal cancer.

The CDR3 DNA reads TGTGCCAGCTCACCTGGACGGCGCAATCAGCCCCAGCATTTT. This encodes CASSPGRRNQPQHF. This chain connects TRBV18 to TRBJ1-5, with D uncertain. Germline V gives CDR1 KGHSH, CDR2 LQKENI. Trimming shortened V by 3 bases and J by 2 bases, and 8 bases separated the two germline ends. The CDR3 extends over 14 amino acids.

The CDR3 region has the DNA TGTGCCAGCAGCCTGGGCAGGGAAAACTATGGCTACACCTTC. Translation: CASSLGRENYGYTF. The V gene is TRBV3-1 (or the pseudogene TRBV3-2), the J gene TRBJ1-2; tentatively, D is TRBD1 (5 bases). The CDR3 extends over 14 amino acids. Germline V gene lookup returns CDR1 LGHDT and CDR2 YNNKEL (reference sequence). The V end lost 4 bases, the J end lost 2 bases, and 11 bases lay between the germline ends.

The CDR3 nucleotides read TGTGCCAGCAGCTCGACAGGGGGCCTCACAGATACGCAGTATTTT. It codes for CASSSTGGLTDTQYF. The chain is built from TRBV5-4 and TRBJ2-3; 10 bases agree with TRBD1. Germline CDR1 and CDR2: SGHNT and YYREEE (reference sequence). With V trimmed by 3 bases and J by 2 bases, 3 bases remained unmatched. The CDR3 is 15 amino acids. Supplemented by reference TRBV5-4 and TRBJ2-3, the full variable domain reads ETGVTQSPTHLIKTRGQQVTLRCSSQSGHNTVSWYQQALGQGPQFIFQYYREEENGRGNFPPRFSGLQFPNYSSELNVNALELDDSALYLCASSSTGGLTDTQYFGPGTRLTVL.

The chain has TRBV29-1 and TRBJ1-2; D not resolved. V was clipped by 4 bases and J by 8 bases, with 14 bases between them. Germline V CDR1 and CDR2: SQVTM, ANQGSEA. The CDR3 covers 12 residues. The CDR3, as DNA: TGCAGCGTTGTATCGGGTCAGGCGGGCTACACCTTC. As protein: CSVVSGQAGYTF.

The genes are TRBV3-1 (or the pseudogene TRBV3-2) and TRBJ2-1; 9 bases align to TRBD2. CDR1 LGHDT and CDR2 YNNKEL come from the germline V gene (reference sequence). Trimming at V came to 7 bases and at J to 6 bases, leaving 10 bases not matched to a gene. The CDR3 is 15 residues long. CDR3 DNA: TGTGCCAGCAACCGAGGGGGACTAGCAAGCAATGAGCAGTTCTTC. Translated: CASNRGGLASNEQFF.

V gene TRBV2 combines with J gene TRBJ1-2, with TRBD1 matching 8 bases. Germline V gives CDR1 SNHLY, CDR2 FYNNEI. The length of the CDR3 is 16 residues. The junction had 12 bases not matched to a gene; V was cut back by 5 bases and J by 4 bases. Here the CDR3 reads CASSPNPGGDGYGYTF. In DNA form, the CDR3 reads TGTGCCAGCAGTCCTAACCCAGGGGGCGACGGCTATGGCTACACCTTC.

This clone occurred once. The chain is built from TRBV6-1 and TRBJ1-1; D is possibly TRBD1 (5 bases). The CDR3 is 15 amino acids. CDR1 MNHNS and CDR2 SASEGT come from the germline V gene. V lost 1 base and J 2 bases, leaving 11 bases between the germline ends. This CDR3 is CASSEGVRDNTEAFF. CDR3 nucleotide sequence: TGTGCCAGCAGTGAAGGGGTCAGGGATAACACTGAAGCTTTCTTT.

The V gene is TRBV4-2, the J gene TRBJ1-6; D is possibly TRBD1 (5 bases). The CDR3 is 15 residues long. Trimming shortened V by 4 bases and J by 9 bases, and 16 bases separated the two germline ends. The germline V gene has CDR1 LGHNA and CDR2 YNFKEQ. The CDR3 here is CASSPQGTAGSPLHF. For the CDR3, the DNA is TGTGCCAGCAGCCCCCAAGGGACCGCGGGTTCACCCCTCCACTTT.

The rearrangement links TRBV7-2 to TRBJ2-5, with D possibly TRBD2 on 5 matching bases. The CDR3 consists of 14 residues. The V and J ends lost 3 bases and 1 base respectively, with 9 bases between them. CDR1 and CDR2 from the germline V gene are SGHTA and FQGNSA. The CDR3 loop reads CASSLGSGQETQYF. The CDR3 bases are TGTGCCAGCAGCTTGGGGAGCGGCCAAGAGACCCAGTACTTC.

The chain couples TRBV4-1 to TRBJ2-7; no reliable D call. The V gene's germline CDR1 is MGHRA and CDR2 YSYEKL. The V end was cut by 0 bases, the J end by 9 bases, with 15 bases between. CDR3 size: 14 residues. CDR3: CASSQDMAVSGQYF. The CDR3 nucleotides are TGCGCCAGCAGCCAAGATATGGCCGTCTCGGGGCAGTACTTC.

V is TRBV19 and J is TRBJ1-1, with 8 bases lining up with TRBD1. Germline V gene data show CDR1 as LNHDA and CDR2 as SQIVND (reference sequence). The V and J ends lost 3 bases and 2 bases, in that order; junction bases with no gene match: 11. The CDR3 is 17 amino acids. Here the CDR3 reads CASSMIMRGQDNTEAFF. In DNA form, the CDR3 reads TGTGCCAGTAGTATGATAATGAGGGGACAGGACAACACTGAAGCTTTCTTT.

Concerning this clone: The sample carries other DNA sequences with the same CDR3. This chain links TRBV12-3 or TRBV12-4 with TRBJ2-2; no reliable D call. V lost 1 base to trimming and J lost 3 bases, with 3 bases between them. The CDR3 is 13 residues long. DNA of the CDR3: TGTGCCAGCAGTTTAGGGGACACCGGGGAGCTGTTTTTT. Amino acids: CASSLGDTGELFF.

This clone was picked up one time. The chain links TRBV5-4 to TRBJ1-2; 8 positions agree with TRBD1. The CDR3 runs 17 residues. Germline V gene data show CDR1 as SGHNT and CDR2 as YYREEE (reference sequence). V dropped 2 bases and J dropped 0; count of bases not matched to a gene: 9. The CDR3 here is CASSFGTGQGPNYGYTF. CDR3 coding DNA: TGTGCCAGCAGCTTTGGGACCGGACAGGGCCCTAACTATGGCTACACCTTC.

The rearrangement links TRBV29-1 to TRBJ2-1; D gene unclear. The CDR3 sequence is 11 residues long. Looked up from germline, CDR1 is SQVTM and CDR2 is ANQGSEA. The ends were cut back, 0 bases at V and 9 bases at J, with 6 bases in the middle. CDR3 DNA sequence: TGCAGCGTTGAAGACCTCACTGAGCAGTTCTTC. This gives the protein CSVEDLTEQFF.

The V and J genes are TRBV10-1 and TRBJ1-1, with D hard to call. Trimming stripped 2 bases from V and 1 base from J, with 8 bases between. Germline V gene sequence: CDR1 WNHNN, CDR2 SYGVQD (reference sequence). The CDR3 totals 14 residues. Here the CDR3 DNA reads TGCGCCAGCAGTGAGACACAAGAGAACACTGAAGCTTTCTTT. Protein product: CASSETQENTEAFF.

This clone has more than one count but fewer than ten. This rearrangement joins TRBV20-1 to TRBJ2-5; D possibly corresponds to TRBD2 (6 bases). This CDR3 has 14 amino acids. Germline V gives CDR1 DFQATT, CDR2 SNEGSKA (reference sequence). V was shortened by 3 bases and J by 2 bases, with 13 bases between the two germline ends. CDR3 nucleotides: TGCAGTGCTAGTCGGGCGGGGCAACAAGAGACCCAGTACTTC. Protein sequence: CSASRAGQQETQYF.

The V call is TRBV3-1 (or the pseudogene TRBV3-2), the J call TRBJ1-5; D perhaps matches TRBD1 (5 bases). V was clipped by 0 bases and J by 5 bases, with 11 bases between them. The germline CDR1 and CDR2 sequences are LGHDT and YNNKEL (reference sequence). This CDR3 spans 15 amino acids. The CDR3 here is CASSQDEGPYQPQHF. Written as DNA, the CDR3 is TGTGCCAGCAGCCAAGATGAGGGGCCCTATCAGCCCCAGCATTTT.

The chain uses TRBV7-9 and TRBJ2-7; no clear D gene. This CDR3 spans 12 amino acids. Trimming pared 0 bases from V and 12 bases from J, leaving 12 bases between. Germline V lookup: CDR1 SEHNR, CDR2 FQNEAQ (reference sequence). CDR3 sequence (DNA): TGTGCCAGCAGCTTAGCGAGGAGACTTTGGTACTTC. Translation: CASSLARRLWYF.

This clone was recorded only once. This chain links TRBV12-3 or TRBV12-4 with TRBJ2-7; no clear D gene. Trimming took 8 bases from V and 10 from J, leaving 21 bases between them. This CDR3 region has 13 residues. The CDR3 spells CASQFGTIQSQYF. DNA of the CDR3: TGTGCCAGCCAATTCGGCACCATCCAATCCCAGTACTTC.

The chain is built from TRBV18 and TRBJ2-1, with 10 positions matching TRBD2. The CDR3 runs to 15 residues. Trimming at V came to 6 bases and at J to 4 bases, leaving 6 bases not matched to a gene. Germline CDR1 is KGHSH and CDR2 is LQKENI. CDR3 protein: CASSDSGGVYNEQFF. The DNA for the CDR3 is TGTGCCAGCTCGGACAGCGGGGGGGTGTACAATGAGCAGTTCTTC.

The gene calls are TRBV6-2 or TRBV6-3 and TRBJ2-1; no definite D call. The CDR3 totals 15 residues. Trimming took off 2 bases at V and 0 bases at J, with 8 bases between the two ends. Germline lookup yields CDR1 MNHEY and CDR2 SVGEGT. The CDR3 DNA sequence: TGTGCCAGCAGTTACGGTTCGTTCTCCTACAATGAGCAGTTCTTC. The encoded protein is CASSYGSFSYNEQFF.

The CDR3 nucleotides are TGTGCCAGCAGCTTGGTTTTGGGGAAACTGTTTTTT. It encodes CASSLVLGKLFF. The genes are TRBV7-2 and TRBJ1-4; D is unclear. The CDR3 sequence is 12 residues long. V was pared by 3 bases and J by 11 bases, with 10 bases between. The V gene's germline CDR1 is SGHTA and CDR2 FQGNSA.